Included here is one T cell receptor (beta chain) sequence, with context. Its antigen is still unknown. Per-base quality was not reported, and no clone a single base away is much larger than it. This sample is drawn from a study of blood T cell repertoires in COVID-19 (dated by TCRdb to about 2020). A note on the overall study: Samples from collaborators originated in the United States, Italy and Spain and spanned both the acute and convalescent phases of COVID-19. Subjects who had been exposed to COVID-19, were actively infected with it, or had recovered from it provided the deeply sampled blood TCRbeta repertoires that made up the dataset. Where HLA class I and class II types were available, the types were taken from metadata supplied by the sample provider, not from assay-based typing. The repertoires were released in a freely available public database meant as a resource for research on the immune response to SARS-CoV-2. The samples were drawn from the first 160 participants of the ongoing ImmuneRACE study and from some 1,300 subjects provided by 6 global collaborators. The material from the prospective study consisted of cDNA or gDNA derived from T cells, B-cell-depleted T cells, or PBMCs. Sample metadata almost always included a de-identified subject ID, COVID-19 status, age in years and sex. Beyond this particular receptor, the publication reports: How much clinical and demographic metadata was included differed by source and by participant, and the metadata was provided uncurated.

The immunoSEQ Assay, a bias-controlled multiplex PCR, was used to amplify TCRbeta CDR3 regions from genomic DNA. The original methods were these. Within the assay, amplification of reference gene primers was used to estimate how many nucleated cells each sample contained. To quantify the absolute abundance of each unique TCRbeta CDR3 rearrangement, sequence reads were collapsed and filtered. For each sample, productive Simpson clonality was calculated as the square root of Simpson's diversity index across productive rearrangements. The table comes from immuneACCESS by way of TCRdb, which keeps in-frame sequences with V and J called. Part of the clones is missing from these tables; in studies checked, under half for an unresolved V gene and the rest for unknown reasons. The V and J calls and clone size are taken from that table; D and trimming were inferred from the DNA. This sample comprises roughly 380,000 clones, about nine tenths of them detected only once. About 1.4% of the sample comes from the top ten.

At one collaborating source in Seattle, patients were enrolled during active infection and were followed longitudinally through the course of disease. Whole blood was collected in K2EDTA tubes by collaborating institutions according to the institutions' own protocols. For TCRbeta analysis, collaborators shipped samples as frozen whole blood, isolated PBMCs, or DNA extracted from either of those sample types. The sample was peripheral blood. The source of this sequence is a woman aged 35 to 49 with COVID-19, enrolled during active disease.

The encoded CDR3 is CASSLEGRMGRVFF. DNA sequence: TGTGCCAGCAGCTTAGAGGGACGAATGGGGAGGGTGTTTTTT. Recombination joined TRBV7-2 with TRBJ1-4, with a weak D call of TRBD1 (5 bases match). There are 14 amino acids in the CDR3, from cysteine to phenylalanine inclusive. Of all the DNA, just the CDR3 is kept, 42 bases in frame from base 1. At the junction V is shortened by 1 base and J by 15 bases, with 18 bases in between. The germline V gene encodes CDR1 SGHTA and CDR2 FQGNSA.